Detailed here is one TCR beta chain. Authors' processing steps: Cell counts per sample came from amplifying reference gene primers. Produced via immunoSEQ multiplex PCR; TCRdb's table is partial and in-frame only. V and J calls and clone size are given by that table; D and trimming were obtained from the DNA. Of about 140,000 clones detected, roughly 80% appear once; the ten largest clones hold approximately 4.1%. V shed 2 bases, J shed 5 bases, and the junction held 11 bases outside the gene matches. The germline V gene encodes CDR1 KGHSH and CDR2 LQKENI. The CDR3 contains 17 residues. The source of the sample is a study of blood T cell repertoires in COVID-19. About the study: Researchers got acute and convalescent COVID-19 samples from the United States, Italy and Spain. T cells, B-cell-depleted T cells, or PBMCs provided the cDNA or gDNA that served as material.

The clonotype comes from a woman older than 75 with acute or convalescent COVID-19. This chain uses TRBV18 with TRBJ2-1; TRBD1 aligns across 8 bases. The specimen sequenced was peripheral blood. This chain's CDR3 is CASSPGDRPWTNNEQFF. The CDR3 region has the DNA TGTGCCAGCTCACCAGGGGACAGGCCTTGGACTAACAATGAGCAGTTCTTC.